The T cell receptor beta chain described here comes from a study of T cell changes during pregnancy in multiple sclerosis. Method: immunoSEQ multiplex PCR; TCRdb's copy keeps in-frame clones and lacks some. The sample lists tens of thousands of clones; roughly nine tenths were seen once. Trimming left V 2 bases short and J 7 bases short, with 10 bases between. This CDR3 has 13 amino acids. The V gene's germline CDR1 is MNHNS and CDR2 SASEGT. The receptor was derived from a female donor with multiple sclerosis, enrolled in a pregnancy study. The rearrangement joins TRBV6-1 to TRBJ2-3; D is ambiguous. This sample comprised CD4+ T cells from peripheral blood mononuclear cells, obtained in the first trimester of pregnancy. The CDR3 DNA reads as TGTGCCAGCAGTGAAAACCCCAGGCATACGCAGTATTTT. Translating gives CASSENPRHTQYF.